The entry that follows covers one T cell receptor beta chain sequence. Its antigen is unknown. The record originates from a study of CD8+CD57+ T cells in acquired aplastic anemia. Turning to the study itself: The DNA of sorted CD4+ and CD8+ cells averaged approximately 3.3 ug. Study-level points and caveats: Researchers reported that CD8+ Simpson's diversity was not significantly different in patients versus controls. Between patients and controls, roughly 29 CD8+ CDR3 sequences were found in common.

Patients picked for sequencing had shown CD8+CD57+ cell expansion detected by flow cytometry. Patient blood was sampled before any therapy had been received. CDR3 and TCR beta VDJ profiling relied on a genomic DNA template. MiXCR, applied by TCRdb to the reads, yields one record per CDR3 protein. In the table there are 150,000 to 200,000 distinct CDR3 sequences, about half of which are singletons. CDR1 and CDR2 (germline): SGHTA, FQGNSA. With 4 bases removed from V and 7 bases from J, the gap between germline ends came to 20 bases. This CDR3 comprises 16 residues. The sequencing sample was made of sorted CD4+, CD8+, or CD8+CD57+ T cells (not recorded which) from PBMCs. The receptor was derived from a human donor with aplastic anemia. The chain is built from TRBV7-2 and TRBJ2-1, with D perhaps TRBD1 (5 bases). The CDR3 sequence is CASSSLGRPGKNEQFF. For the CDR3, the DNA is TGTGCCAGCAGCTCCCTGGGTCGCCCAGGGAAGAATGAGCAGTTCTTC. Using reference TRBV7-2 and TRBJ2-1 for the parts outside the CDR3, the full variable domain is GAGVSQSPSNKVTEKGKDVELRCDPISGHTALYWYRQSLGQGLEFLIYFQGNSAPDKSGLPSDRFSAERTGGSVSTLTIQRTQQEDSAVYLCASSSLGRPGKNEQFFGPGTRLTVL.